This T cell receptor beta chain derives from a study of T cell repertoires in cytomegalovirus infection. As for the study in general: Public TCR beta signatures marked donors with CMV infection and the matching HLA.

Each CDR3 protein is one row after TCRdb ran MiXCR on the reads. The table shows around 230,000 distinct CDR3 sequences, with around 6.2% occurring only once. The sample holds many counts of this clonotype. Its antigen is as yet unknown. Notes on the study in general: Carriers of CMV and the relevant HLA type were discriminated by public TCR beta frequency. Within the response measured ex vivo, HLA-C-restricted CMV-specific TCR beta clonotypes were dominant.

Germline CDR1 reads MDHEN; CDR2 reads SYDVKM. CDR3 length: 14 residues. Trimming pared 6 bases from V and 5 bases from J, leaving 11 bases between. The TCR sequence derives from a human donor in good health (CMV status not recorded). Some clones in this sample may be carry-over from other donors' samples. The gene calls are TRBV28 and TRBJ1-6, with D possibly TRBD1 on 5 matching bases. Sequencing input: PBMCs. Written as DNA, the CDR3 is TGTGCCAGCAGACCCCAGACAGATAATTCACCCCTCCACTTT. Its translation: CASRPQTDNSPLHF.